The source of this T cell receptor (beta chain) is a study of blood T cell repertoires in COVID-19. Looking at the study overall: Specimens from acute and convalescent COVID-19 originated in the United States, Italy and Spain. Sample material is recorded as cDNA or gDNA derived from T cells, B-cell-depleted T cells, or PBMCs.

Per the original methods: How many nucleated cells were present was estimated from reference gene primer amplification. Produced via immunoSEQ multiplex PCR; TCRdb's table is partial and in-frame only. The V and J calls and clone size were taken over from that table, and D and trimming were inferred from the DNA. The sample has 190,000 or so clones, approximately 90% seen once. From germline, CDR1 is PRHDT and CDR2 FYEKMQ (reference sequence). The CDR3 contains 17 residues. With V trimmed by 1 base and J by 1 base, 5 bases remained unmatched. Sequenced: PBMCs or T cells enriched from blood (not recorded which). The receptor was derived from a young man with acute COVID-19. The chain combines TRBV13 with TRBJ2-2; 8 nucleotides line up with TRBD2. The CDR3 region is CASSLVTGGRNTGELFF. DNA for the CDR3: TGTGCCAGCAGCTTAGTTACGGGAGGGAGGAACACCGGGGAGCTGTTTTTT. The full variable domain, completed using reference TRBV13 and TRBJ2-2, is AAGVIQSPRHLIKEKRETATLKCYPIPRHDTVYWYQQGPGQDPQFLISFYEKMQSDKGSIPDRFSAQQFSDYHSELNMSSLELGDSALYFCASSLVTGGRNTGELFFGEGSRLTVL.